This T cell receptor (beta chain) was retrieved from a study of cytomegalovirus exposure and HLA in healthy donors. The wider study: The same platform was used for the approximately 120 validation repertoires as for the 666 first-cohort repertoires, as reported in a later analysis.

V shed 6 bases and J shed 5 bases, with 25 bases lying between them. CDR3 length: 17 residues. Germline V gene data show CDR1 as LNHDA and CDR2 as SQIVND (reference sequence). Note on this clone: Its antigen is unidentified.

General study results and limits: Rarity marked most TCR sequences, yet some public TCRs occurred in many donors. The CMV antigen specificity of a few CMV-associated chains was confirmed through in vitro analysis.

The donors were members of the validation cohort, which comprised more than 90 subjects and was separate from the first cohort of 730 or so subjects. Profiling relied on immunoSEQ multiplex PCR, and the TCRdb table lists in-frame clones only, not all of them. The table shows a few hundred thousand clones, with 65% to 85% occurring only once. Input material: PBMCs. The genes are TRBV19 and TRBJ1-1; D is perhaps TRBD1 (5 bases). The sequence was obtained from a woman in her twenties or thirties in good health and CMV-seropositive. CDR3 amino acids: CASSIISGLPRSTEAFF. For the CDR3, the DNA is TGTGCCAGTAGCATCATCTCGGGGCTGCCACGGAGTACTGAAGCTTTCTTT.